The 2 T cell receptor beta chains below come from one sample, sequenced in a study of blood T cell repertoires in COVID-19. TCRdb's table, derived via immunoSEQ multiplex PCR, lists solely in-frame clones and lacks some. The sample holds under 200,000 clones, more than 70% seen once. Sequenced input: peripheral blood. The receptors come from a middle-aged man with active or convalescent COVID-19.

The gene calls are TRBV19 and TRBJ2-3; 9 bases agree with TRBD1. Trimming at V came to 4 bases and at J to 7 bases, leaving 15 bases not matched to a gene. CDR1 LNHDA and CDR2 SQIVND come from the germline V gene (reference sequence). This CDR3 is 17 amino acids long. CDR3 region: CASSTRGVGTGQYTQYF. The DNA of the CDR3 is TGTGCCAGTAGTACCCGCGGAGTCGGGACAGGGCAGTATACGCAGTATTTT.

Points on this clone: Relative to the germline gene, one junction end is altered; a read error may explain this. The chain carries TRBV30 and TRBJ2-1, with D possibly matching TRBD1 (7 bases). CDR1 is GTSNPN and CDR2 is SVGIG in the germline V gene (reference sequence). The CDR3 is 15 residues long. Written as DNA, the CDR3 is TGTGCCTCGAGTGGGAGGACAGGAGCCTACAATGAGCAGTTCTTC. It encodes CASSGRTGAYNEQFF. The whole variable domain, filled in from reference TRBV30 and TRBJ2-1, reads SQTIHQWPATLVQPVGSPLSLECTVEGTSNPNLYWYRQAAGRGLQLLFYSVGIGQISSEVPQNLSASRPQDRQFILSSKKLLLSDSGFYLCASSGRTGAYNEQFFGPGTRLTVL.